These T cell receptor beta chains were read from a single sample in a study of CD8 T cells in ankylosing spondylitis. TCRdb called the 5' RACE reads again in MiXCR, with one record for every CDR3 protein. The profile shows nearly 25,000 distinct CDR3 sequences, around 16% of them singletons. The sample was blood. These receptors all stem from a male donor with ankylosing spondylitis or in good health (not recorded which). Both conserved end residues are part of each CDR3. The D gene is left open where the match is weak. The size of a clone is reported for some rows only, either as once, few or many, or as a class for expanded clones.

j_call d_call clone_size v_call cdr3_aa cdr3_nt
TRBJ2-3 - many TRBV20-1 CSAKAAGTMDTQYF TGCAGTGCCAAAGCGGCGGGAACGATGGATACGCAGTATTTT
TRBJ2-5 - many TRBV7-9 CASSSPTGSETQYF TGTGCCAGCAGCTCGCCGACAGGTTCGGAGACCCAGTACTTC
TRBJ2-3 TRBD2 - TRBV7-3 CASSPGLAGVADTQYF TGTGCCAGCAGCCCCGGACTAGCGGGAGTGGCAGATACGCAGTATTTT
TRBJ2-5 - medium-sized TRBV28 CASSLQGRKETQYF TGTGCCAGCAGTTTACAGGGAAGAAAAGAGACCCAGTACTTC
TRBJ1-4 - many TRBV10-3 CAISESKTVNEKLFF TGTGCCATCAGTGAGTCCAAGACAGTTAATGAAAAACTGTTTTTT
TRBJ1-4 - medium-sized TRBV29-1 CSVEVGEKLFF TGCAGCGTTGAAGTCGGAGAAAAACTGTTTTTT
TRBJ1-4 TRBD1 few TRBV3-1 CASSQDPGGDEKLFF TGTGCCAGCAGCCAAGATCCAGGGGGAGATGAAAAACTGTTTTTT
TRBJ2-5 TRBD2 few TRBV28 CAIGTSGRVGTQYF TGTGCCATCGGCACTAGCGGGAGGGTCGGTACCCAGTACTTC
TRBJ2-1 - many TRBV29-1 CSVDGSWEQFF TGCAGCGTTGATGGCTCTTGGGAGCAGTTCTTC
TRBJ1-1 - - TRBV20-1 CSARDRGYWAGAEAFF TGCAGTGCTAGGGACCGAGGATATTGGGCAGGAGCTGAAGCTTTCTTT
TRBJ1-1 - many TRBV5-1 CASSPPSGTEAFF TGCGCCAGCAGCCCACCCAGTGGCACTGAAGCTTTCTTT
TRBJ1-5 - - TRBV7-2 CASSNSGGGNQPQHF TGTGCCAGCAGCAATTCGGGGGGTGGCAATCAGCCCCAGCATTTT
TRBJ2-7 TRBD2 - TRBV11-2 CASSRRLADPYEQYF TGTGCCAGCAGCCGTCGACTAGCGGATCCCTACGAGCAGTACTTC
TRBJ2-5 - - TRBV6-2/TRBV6-3 CASSPVLETQYF TGTGCCAGCAGCCCCGTTTTAGAGACCCAGTACTTC
TRBJ2-7 TRBD1 - TRBV2 CASRTGGNEQYF TGTGCCAGCAGGACAGGGGGCAACGAGCAGTACTTC
TRBJ1-2 - - TRBV7-2 CASSLVGGPYGYTF TGTGCCAGCAGCTTAGTGGGAGGGCCCTATGGCTACACCTTC
TRBJ2-2 TRBD1 many TRBV25-1 CASSGGTGFEWDGELFF TGTGCCAGCAGTGGCGGGACAGGGTTTGAGTGGGACGGGGAGCTGTTTTTT
TRBJ2-3 TRBD2 - TRBV4-3 CASSQDPTSGADTQYF TGCGCCAGCAGCCAAGACCCGACTAGCGGGGCAGATACGCAGTATTTT
TRBJ2-1 - - TRBV15 CATSREWDGEQFF TGTGCCACCAGCAGAGAATGGGACGGTGAGCAGTTCTTC
TRBJ2-5 - - TRBV7-2 CASSLERGRETQYF TGTGCCAGCAGCTTAGAGAGAGGGAGGGAGACCCAGTACTTC
TRBJ2-3 - few TRBV6-6 CASSYPATDTQYF TGTGCCAGCAGTTACCCAGCCACAGATACGCAGTATTTT
TRBJ2-1 - few TRBV28 CASSLGADQTGNEQFF TGTGCCAGCAGTTTAGGGGCGGACCAAACTGGAAATGAGCAGTTCTTC
TRBJ2-2 TRBD1 - TRBV7-2 CASSFKTGHTGELFF TGTGCCAGCAGCTTTAAGACAGGGCACACCGGGGAGCTGTTTTTT
TRBJ2-6 - - TRBV29-1 CSVHGSGANVLTF TGCAGCGTTCACGGCTCTGGGGCCAACGTCCTGACTTTC
TRBJ2-3 - many TRBV4-3 CASSPTERTSTDTQYF TGCGCCAGCTCTCCAACGGAGAGAACTAGCACAGATACGCAGTATTTT
TRBJ2-2 TRBD2 many TRBV20-1 CSAKKGLGELFF TGCAGTGCTAAGAAGGGACTAGGGGAGCTGTTTTTT
TRBJ2-2 - - TRBV14 CASSHRLGGELFF TGTGCCAGCAGCCACCGGCTGGGCGGGGAGCTGTTTTTT
TRBJ2-3 TRBD2 few TRBV11-2 CASSLGGTSGTDTQYF TGTGCCAGCAGCTTAGGGGGGACTAGCGGCACAGATACGCAGTATTTT
TRBJ2-6 - few TRBV24-1 CATSRTALSGANVLTF TGTGCCACCAGTAGAACCGCCCTCTCTGGGGCCAACGTCCTGACTTTC
TRBJ2-3 - - TRBV7-6 CASALLATDTQYF TGTGCCTCCGCGCTCTTGGCCACAGATACGCAGTATTTT
TRBJ1-1 - few TRBV20-1 CSARDSLNTEAFF TGCAGTGCTAGGGACAGTCTGAACACTGAAGCTTTCTTT
TRBJ2-3 - many TRBV4-3 CASSQSILPDTQYF TGCGCCAGCAGCCAATCCATTCTCCCAGATACGCAGTATTTT
TRBJ2-1 TRBD2 few TRBV19 CASSNSGSSYNEQFF TGTGCCAGTAGTAATAGCGGGAGTAGCTACAATGAGCAGTTCTTC